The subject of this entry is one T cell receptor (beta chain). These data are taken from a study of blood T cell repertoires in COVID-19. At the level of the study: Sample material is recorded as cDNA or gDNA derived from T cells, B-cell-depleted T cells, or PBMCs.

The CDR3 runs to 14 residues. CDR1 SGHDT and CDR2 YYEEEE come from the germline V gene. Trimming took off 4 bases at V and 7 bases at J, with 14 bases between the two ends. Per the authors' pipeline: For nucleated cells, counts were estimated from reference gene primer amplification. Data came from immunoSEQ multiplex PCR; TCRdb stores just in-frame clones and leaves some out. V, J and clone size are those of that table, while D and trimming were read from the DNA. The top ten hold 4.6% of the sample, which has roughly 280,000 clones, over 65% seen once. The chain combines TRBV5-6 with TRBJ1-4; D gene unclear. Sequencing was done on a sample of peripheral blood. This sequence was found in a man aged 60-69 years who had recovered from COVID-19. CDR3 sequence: CASSPTRRGEKLFF. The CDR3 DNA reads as TGTGCCAGCAGCCCGACGCGGCGAGGTGAAAAACTGTTTTTT.